This section outlines one TCR beta chain sequence together with its context. This entry belongs to a study of blood T cell repertoires in COVID-19. Overall study context: Sample material is recorded as cDNA or gDNA derived from T cells, B-cell-depleted T cells, or PBMCs.

The data were produced by immunoSEQ multiplex PCR, yet TCRdb's version contains in-frame clones alone and is incomplete. The table lists roughly 190,000 clones, 87% of them singletons. V shed 0 bases and J 6 bases; nucleotides not matched to a gene: 8. Germline V gives CDR1 LGHNA, CDR2 YNFKEQ. The CDR3 loop spans 15 amino acids. The rearrangement uses TRBV4-2 and TRBJ2-7, with TRBD1 matching 7 bases. The sequence came from a man aged 55 to 69 with active or convalescent COVID-19. The specimen was peripheral blood. CDR3 coding DNA: TGTGCCAGCAGCCAAGATCTACAGGGGTTCCGCGAGCAGTACTTC. Residues: CASSQDLQGFREQYF.